The 7 T cell receptor beta chains given below trace back to one sample, sequenced in a study of Ad26.COV2.S vaccination and SARS-CoV-2 variants. Treatment here: around 19 received Ad26.COV2.S at low or high dose, single or two shots; about 5 received placebo; per-sample allocation not given. Sample collection was performed on day 63 after the first vaccine or placebo injection. Produced via immunoSEQ multiplex PCR; TCRdb's table is partial and in-frame only. The sample has about 680,000 clones; roughly 90% are singletons. Here the sequenced sample was peripheral blood, taken in a trial of Ad26.COV2.S vaccine versus placebo. These TCRs come from a person aged 18-60 years who received the Ad26.COV2.S COVID-19 vaccine or a placebo.

This chain joins TRBV5-8 and TRBJ1-5, with 9 bases lining up with TRBD1. Germline V gives CDR1 SGHTS, CDR2 YDEGEE. V lost 6 bases to trimming and J lost 3 bases; unmatched junction nucleotides: 10. CDR3 length: 16 amino acids. CDR3 DNA: TGTGCCAGCAATTGGGACAGGGAAGGGGCCAATCAGCCCCAGCATTTT. Amino acid sequence: CASNWDREGANQPQHF.

The chain has TRBV6-5 and TRBJ1-2, with a possible D match to TRBD1 (5 bases). The germline CDR1 and CDR2 sequences are MNHEY and SVGAGI. V was clipped by 0 bases and J by 4 bases, with 12 bases between them. There are 15 residues in the CDR3. This chain's CDR3 is CASSYSLGTLYGYTF. As DNA, the CDR3 is TGTGCCAGCAGTTACTCGCTGGGGACCCTCTATGGCTACACCTTC.

This rearrangement joins TRBV18 to TRBJ2-1, with 9 bases aligning to TRBD2. The CDR3 totals 14 residues. V shed 3 bases and J 6 bases; nucleotides not matched to a gene: 3. Per the germline V gene, CDR1 is KGHSH and CDR2 is LQKENI. CDR3 sequence (DNA): TGTGCCAGCTCACCCATGACTAGCGGCAATGAGCAGTTCTTC. The encoded protein is CASSPMTSGNEQFF.

This clone showed up just once. The V gene is TRBV18, the J gene TRBJ1-6; D is perhaps TRBD1 (6 bases). Per the germline V gene, CDR1 is KGHSH and CDR2 is LQKENI. V dropped 0 bases and J dropped 8 bases, with 17 bases sitting between them. The CDR3 is 17 residues long. CDR3 sequence reads: CASSPPSPAQGYSPLHF. Here the CDR3 DNA reads TGTGCCAGCTCACCACCAAGTCCCGCGCAGGGGTATTCACCCCTCCACTTT.

This chain connects TRBV11-3 to TRBJ2-7; the D is unclear. CDR1 and CDR2 (germline): SGHNT, YENEEA. Trimming shortened V by 1 base and J by 0 bases, and 4 bases separated the two germline ends. The CDR3 covers 13 residues. Here the CDR3 reads CASSLASSYEQYF. The DNA of the CDR3 is TGTGCCAGCAGCTTAGCTAGCTCCTACGAGCAGTACTTC.

A single count supports this clone. The chain uses TRBV4-3 and TRBJ2-4, with D possibly being TRBD1 or TRBD2 (5 bases each). This CDR3 is 14 amino acids long. Looked up from germline, CDR1 is LGHNA and CDR2 is YSLEER. Trimming left V 4 bases short and J 0 bases short, with 7 bases between. CDR3 amino acids: CASSLGGAKNIQYF. In DNA, the CDR3 is TGCGCCAGCAGCCTTGGGGGAGCCAAAAACATTCAGTACTTC.

The rearrangement joins TRBV4-3 to TRBJ1-2, with D uncertain. The CDR3 is made up of 15 amino acids. CDR1 and CDR2 (germline): LGHNA, YSLEER. The V end lost 1 base, the J end lost 0 bases, and 9 bases lay between the germline ends. This CDR3 is CASSQGGLSNYGYTF. CDR3 coding DNA: TGCGCCAGCAGCCAAGGAGGCTTATCTAACTATGGCTACACCTTC.